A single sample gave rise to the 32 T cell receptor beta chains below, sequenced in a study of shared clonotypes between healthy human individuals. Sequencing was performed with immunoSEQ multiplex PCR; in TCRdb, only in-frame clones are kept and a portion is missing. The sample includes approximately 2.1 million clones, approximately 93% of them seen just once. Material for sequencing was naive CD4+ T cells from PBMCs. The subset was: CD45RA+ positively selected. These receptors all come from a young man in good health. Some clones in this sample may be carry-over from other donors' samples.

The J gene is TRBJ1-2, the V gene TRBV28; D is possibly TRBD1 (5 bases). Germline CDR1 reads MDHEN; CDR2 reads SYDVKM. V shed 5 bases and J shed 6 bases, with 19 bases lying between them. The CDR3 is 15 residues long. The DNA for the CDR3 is TGTGCCAGCAGTGTTCAGAGGGGCAGGCGGGATGGCTACACCTTC. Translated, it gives CASSVQRGRRDGYTF.

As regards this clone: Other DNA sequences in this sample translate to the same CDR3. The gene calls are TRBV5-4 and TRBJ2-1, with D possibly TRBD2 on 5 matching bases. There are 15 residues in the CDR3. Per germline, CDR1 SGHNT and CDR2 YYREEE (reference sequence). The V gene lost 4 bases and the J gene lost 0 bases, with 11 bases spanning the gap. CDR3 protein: CASSISGRSYNEQFF. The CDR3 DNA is TGTGCCAGCAGCATCAGCGGACGCTCCTACAATGAGCAGTTCTTC.

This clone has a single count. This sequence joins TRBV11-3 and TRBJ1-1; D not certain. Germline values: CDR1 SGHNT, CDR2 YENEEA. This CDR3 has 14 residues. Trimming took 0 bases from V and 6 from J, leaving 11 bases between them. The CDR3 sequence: CASSLDGVGSEAFF. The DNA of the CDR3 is TGTGCCAGCAGCTTAGACGGGGTAGGGTCTGAAGCTTTCTTT.

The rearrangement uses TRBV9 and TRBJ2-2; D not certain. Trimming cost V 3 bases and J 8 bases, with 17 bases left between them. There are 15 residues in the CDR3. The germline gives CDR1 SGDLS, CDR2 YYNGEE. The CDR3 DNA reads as TGTGCCAGCAGCGCCTCAGGCCCCCCTGGAGGGGAGCTGTTTTTT. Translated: CASSASGPPGGELFF.

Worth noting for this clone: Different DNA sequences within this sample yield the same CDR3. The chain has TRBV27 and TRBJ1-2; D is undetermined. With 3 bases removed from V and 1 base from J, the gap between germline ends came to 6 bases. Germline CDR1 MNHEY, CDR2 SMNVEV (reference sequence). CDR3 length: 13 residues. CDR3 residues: CASSFTVNYGYTF. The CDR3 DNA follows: TGTGCCAGCAGTTTTACGGTTAACTATGGCTACACCTTC.

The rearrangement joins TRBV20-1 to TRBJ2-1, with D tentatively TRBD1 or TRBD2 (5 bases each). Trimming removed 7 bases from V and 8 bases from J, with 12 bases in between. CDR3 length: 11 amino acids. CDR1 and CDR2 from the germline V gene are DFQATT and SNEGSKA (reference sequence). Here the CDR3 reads CSVSQGHEQFF. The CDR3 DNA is TGCAGTGTTTCCCAGGGACATGAGCAGTTCTTC.

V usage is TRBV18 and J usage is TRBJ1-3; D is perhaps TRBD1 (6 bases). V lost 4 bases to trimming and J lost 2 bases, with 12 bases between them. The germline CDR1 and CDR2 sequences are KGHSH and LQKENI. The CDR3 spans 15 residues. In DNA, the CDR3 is TGTGCCAGCTCACTGCATAAGGGGGCTGGAAACACCATATATTTT. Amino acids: CASSLHKGAGNTIYF.

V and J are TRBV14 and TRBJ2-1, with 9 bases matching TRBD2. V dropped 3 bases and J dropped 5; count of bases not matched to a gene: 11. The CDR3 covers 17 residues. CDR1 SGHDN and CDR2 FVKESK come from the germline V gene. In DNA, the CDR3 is TGTGCCAGCAGCCACGGGCCGGGACTAGCCGTACACAATGAGCAGTTCTTC. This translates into CASSHGPGLAVHNEQFF.

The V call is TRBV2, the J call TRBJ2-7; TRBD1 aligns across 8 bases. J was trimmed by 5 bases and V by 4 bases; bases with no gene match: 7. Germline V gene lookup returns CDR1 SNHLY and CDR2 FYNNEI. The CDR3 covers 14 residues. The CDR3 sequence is CASSVYRTGNEQYF. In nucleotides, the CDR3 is TGTGCCAGCAGTGTTTATCGGACAGGGAACGAGCAGTACTTC.

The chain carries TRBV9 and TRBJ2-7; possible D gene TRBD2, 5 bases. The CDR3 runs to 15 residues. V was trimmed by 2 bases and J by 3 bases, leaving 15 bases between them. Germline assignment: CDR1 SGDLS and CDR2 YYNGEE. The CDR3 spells CASSVGDTRLYEQYF. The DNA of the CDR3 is TGTGCCAGCAGCGTGGGAGACACCCGCCTCTACGAGCAGTACTTC. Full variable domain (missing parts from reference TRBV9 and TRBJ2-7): DSGVTQTPKHLITATGQRVTLRCSPRSGDLSVYWYQQSLDQGLQFLIQYYNGEERAKGNILERFSAQQFPDLHSELNLSSLELGDSALYFCASSVGDTRLYEQYFGPGTRLTVT.

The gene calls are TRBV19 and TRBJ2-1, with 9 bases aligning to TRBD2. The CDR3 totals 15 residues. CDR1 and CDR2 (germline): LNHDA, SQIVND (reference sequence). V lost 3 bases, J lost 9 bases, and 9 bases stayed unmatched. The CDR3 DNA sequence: TGTGCCAGTAGTATTTGGGCGGGAGGGCCAAGTGAGCAGTTCTTC. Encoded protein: CASSIWAGGPSEQFF.

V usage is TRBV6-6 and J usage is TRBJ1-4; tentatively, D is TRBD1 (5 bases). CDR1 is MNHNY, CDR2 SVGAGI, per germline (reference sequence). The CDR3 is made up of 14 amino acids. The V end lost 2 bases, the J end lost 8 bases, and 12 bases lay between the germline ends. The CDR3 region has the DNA TGTGCCAGCAGTTACGGGGGGAGGCGCGAAAAACTGTTTTTT. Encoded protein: CASSYGGRREKLFF.

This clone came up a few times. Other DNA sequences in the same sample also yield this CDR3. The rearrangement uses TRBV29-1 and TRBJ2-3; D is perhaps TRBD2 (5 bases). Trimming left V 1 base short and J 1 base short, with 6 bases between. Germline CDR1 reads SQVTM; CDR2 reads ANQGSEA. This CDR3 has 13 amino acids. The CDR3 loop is CSVEAGGTDTQYF. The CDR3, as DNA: TGCAGCGTTGAAGCCGGGGGCACAGATACGCAGTATTTT.

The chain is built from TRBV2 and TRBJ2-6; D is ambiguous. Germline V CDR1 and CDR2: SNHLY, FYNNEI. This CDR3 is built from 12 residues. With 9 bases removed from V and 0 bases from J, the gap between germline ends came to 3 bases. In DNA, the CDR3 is TGTGCCAGGAGCTCTGGGGCCAACGTCCTGACTTTC. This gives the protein CARSSGANVLTF.

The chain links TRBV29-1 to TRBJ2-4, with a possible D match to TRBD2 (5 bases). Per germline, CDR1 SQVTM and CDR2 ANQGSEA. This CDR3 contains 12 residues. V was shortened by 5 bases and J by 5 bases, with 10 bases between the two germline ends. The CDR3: CSVSASQNIQYF. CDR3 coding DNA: TGCAGCGTTTCAGCTAGCCAAAACATTCAGTACTTC.

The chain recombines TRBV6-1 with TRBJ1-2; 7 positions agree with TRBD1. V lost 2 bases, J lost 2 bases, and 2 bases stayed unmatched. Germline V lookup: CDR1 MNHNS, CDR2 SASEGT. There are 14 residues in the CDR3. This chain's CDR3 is CASSERQGNYGYTF. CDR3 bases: TGTGCCAGCAGTGAAAGACAGGGCAACTATGGCTACACCTTC.

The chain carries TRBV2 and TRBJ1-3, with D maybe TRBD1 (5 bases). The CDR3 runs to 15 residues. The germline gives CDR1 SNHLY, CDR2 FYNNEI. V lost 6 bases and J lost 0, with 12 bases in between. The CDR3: CASSILGDSGNTIYF. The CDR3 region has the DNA TGTGCCAGCAGCATTTTGGGGGACTCTGGAAACACCATATATTTT. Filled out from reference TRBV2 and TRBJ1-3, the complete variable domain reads EPEVTQTPSHQVTQMGQEVILRCVPISNHLYFYWYRQILGQKVEFLVSFYNNEISEKSEIFDDQFSVERPDGSNFTLKIRSTKLEDSAMYFCASSILGDSGNTIYFGEGSWLTVV.

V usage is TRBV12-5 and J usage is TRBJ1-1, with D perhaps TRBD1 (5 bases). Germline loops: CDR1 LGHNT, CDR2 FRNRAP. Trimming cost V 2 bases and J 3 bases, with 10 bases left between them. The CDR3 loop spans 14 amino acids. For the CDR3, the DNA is TGTGCTAGTGGTTTGTCCAGGGATTACACTGAAGCTTTCTTT. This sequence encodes CASGLSRDYTEAFF.

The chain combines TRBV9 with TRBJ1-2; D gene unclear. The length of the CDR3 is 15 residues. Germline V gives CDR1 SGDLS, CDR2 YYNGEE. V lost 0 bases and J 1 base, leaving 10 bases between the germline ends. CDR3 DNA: TGTGCCAGCAGCGTAGAGGCAGAAATTAACTATGGCTACACCTTC. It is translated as CASSVEAEINYGYTF.

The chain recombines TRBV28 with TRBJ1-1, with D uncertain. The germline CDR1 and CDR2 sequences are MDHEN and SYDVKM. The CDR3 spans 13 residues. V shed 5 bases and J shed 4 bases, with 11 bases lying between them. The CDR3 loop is CASSLPHLTEAFF. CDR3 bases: TGTGCCAGCAGTCTACCCCACCTCACTGAAGCTTTCTTT.

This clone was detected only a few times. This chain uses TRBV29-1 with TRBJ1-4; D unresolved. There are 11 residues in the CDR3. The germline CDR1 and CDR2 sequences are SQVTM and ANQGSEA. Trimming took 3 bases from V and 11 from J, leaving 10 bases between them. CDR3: CSVELSGKLFF. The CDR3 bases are TGCAGCGTTGAGTTGTCGGGCAAACTGTTTTTT.

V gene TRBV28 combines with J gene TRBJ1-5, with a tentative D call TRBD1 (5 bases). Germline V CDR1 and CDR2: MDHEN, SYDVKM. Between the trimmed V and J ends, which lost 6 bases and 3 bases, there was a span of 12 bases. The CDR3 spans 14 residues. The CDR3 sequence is CASSPPGPNQPQHF. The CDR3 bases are TGTGCCAGCAGCCCACCGGGGCCCAATCAGCCCCAGCATTTT. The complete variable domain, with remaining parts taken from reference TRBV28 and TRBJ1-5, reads DVKVTQSSRYLVKRTGEKVFLECVQDMDHENMFWYRQDPGLGLRLIYFSYDVKMKEKGDIPEGYSVSREKKERFSLILESASTNQTSMYLCASSPPGPNQPQHFGDGTRLSIL.

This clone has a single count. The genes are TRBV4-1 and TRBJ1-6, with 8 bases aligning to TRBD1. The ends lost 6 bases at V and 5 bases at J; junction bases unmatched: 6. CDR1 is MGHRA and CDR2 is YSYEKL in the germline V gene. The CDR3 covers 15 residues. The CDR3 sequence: CASRPQGQDNSPLHF. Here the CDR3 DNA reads TGCGCCAGCAGACCACAGGGACAGGATAATTCACCCCTCCACTTT.

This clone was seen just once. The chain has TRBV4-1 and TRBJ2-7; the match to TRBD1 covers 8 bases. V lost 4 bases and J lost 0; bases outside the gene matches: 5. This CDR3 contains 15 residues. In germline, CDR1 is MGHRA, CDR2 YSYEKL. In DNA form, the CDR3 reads TGCGCCAGCAGCCTGAGGGACAGGAGCTCCTACGAGCAGTACTTC. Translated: CASSLRDRSSYEQYF.

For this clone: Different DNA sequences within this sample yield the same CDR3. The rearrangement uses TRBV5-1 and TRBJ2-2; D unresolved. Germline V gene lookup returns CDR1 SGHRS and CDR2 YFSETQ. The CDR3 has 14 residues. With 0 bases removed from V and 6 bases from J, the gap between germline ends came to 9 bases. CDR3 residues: CASSLAYGAGELFF. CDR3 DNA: TGCGCCAGCAGCTTGGCCTATGGTGCCGGGGAGCTGTTTTTT.

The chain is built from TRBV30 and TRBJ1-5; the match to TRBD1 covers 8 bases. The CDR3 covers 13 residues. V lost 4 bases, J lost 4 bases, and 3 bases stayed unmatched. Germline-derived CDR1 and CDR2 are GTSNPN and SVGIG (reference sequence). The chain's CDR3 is CAWKGQGNQPQHF. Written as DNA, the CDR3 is TGTGCCTGGAAAGGACAGGGTAATCAGCCCCAGCATTTT. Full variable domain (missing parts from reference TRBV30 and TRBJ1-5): SQTIHQWPATLVQPVGSPLSLECTVEGTSNPNLYWYRQAAGRGLQLLFYSVGIGQISSEVPQNLSASRPQDRQFILSSKKLLLSDSGFYLCAWKGQGNQPQHFGDGTRLSIL.

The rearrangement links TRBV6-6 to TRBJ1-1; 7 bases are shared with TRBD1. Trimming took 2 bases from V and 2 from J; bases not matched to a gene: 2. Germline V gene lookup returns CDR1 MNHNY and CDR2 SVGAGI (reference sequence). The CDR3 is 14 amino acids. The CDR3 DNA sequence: TGTGCCAGCAGTTACCGGGACAGTAACACTGAAGCTTTCTTT. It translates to CASSYRDSNTEAFF.

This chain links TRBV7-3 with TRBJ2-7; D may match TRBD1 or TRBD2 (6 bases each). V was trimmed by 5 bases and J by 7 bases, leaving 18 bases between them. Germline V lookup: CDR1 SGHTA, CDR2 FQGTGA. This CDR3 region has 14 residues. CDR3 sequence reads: CASSPGARKWEQYF. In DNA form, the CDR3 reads TGTGCCAGCAGCCCGGGGGCTAGGAAGTGGGAGCAGTACTTC.

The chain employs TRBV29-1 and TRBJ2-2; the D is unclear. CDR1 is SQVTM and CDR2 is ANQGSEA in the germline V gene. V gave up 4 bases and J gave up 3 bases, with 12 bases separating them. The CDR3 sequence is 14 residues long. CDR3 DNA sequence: TGCAGCGTTGGAGGCGTGTCTTACACCGGGGAGCTGTTTTTT. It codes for CSVGGVSYTGELFF.

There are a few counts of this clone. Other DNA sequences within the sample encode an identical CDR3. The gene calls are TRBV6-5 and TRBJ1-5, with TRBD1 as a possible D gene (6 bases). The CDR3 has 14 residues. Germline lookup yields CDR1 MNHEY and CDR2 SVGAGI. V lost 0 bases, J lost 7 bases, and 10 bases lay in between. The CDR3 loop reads CASSYSRGGQPQHF. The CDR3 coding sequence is TGTGCCAGCAGTTACTCCCGAGGGGGGCAGCCCCAGCATTTT.

CDR3: CASSYAGQGAGELFF. For the CDR3, the DNA is TGTGCCAGCAGCTACGCTGGACAGGGAGCCGGGGAGCTGTTTTTT. The chain links TRBV7-2 to TRBJ2-2; 8 bases line up with TRBD1. V was pared by 4 bases and J by 6 bases, with 7 bases of the junction left unmatched. The CDR3 spans 15 residues. The germline V gene encodes CDR1 SGHTA and CDR2 FQGNSA.

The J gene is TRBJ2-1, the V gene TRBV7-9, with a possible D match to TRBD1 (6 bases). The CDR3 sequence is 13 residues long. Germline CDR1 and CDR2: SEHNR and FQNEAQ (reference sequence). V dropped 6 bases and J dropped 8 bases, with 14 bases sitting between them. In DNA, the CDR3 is TGTGCCAGCAGTCGGACACAGGGTTATGAGCAGTTCTTC. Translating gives CASSRTQGYEQFF.